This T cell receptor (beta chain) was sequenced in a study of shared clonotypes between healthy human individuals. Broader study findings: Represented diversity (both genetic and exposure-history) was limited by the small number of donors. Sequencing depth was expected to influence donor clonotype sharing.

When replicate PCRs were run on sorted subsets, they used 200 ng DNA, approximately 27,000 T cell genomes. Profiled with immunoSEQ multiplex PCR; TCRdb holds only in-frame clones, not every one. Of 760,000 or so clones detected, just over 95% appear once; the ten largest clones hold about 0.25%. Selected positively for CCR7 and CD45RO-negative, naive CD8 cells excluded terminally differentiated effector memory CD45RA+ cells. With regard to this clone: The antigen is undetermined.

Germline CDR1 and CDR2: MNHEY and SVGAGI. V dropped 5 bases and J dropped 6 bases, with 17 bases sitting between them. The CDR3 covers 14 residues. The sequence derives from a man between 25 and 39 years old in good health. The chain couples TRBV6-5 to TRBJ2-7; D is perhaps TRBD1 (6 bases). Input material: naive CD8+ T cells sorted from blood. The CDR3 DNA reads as TGTGCCAGCAGTACACAGGGCCCGACGGCCGAGCAGTACTTC. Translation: CASSTQGPTAEQYF.